Listed below are T cell receptor beta chains from one sample, sequenced in a study of blood T cell repertoires in COVID-19. TCRdb's table, derived via immunoSEQ multiplex PCR, lists solely in-frame clones and lacks some. The data hold some 350,000 clones, with around nine tenths observed a single time. The sample was PBMCs or T cells enriched from blood (not recorded which). These receptors were collected from a young man who had recovered from COVID-19. CDR3s include the opening cysteine and the closing phenylalanine or tryptophan. The D gene is left open where the match is weak. Clone size is not always given. Where it is, it says once, few, many or a class for expanded clones.

TRBJ1-5 | NA | TRBD1 | TRBV28 | CASSDPTGDQPQHF | TGTGCCAGCAGTGACCCGACAGGGGATCAGCCCCAGCATTTT
TRBJ2-7 | once | TRBD2 | TRBV11-3 | CASSLAGGSYEQYF | TGTGCCAGCAGCTTAGCGGGGGGTAGCTACGAGCAGTACTTC
TRBJ1-1 | NA | NA | TRBV5-1 | CASSLVGRSGAFF | TGCGCCAGCAGCTTAGTCGGGAGATCGGGCGCTTTCTTT
TRBJ1-4 | NA | NA | TRBV4-2 | CASSQGWGGVGFF | TGTGCCAGCAGCCAAGGGTGGGGCGGCGTCGGGTTTTTT
TRBJ2-2 | NA | NA | TRBV7-9 | CASSLGVGAAGELFF | TGTGCCAGCAGCTTAGGTGTAGGGGCCGCCGGGGAGCTGTTTTTT
TRBJ1-2 | NA | NA | TRBV3-1/TRBV3-2 | CASSRITGSYGYTF | TGCGCCAGCAGCCGAATAACAGGGAGCTATGGCTACACCTTC
TRBJ1-6 | NA | NA | TRBV14 | CASSHGHFDSPLHF | TGTGCCAGCAGCCACGGACACTTCGATTCACCCCTCCACTTT
TRBJ1-5 | NA | NA | TRBV2 | CASREGGRSNQPQHF | TGTGCCAGCAGGGAGGGGGGGCGTAGCAATCAGCCCCAGCATTTT
TRBJ1-2 | NA | NA | TRBV12-3/TRBV12-4 | CASSSQFYGYTF | TGTGCCAGCAGTTCACAGTTCTATGGCTACACCTTC
TRBJ1-2 | NA | TRBD1 | TRBV7-9 | CASSLGDRDGGYTF | TGTGCCAGCAGCTTAGGGGACAGGGACGGTGGCTACACCTTC
TRBJ1-3 | NA | NA | TRBV7-8 | CASSFIGGSGNTIYF | TGTGCCAGCAGCTTTATCGGGGGCTCTGGAAACACCATATATTTT
TRBJ2-2 | NA | TRBD2 | TRBV5-1 | CASSILAGVNTGELFF | TGCGCCAGCAGCATACTAGCGGGGGTCAACACCGGGGAGCTGTTTTTT
TRBJ2-1 | NA | TRBD1 | TRBV28 | CASSLGQGINNEQFF | TGTGCCAGCAGTCTTGGACAGGGGATTAACAATGAGCAGTTCTTC
TRBJ1-1 | NA | TRBD1 | TRBV19 | CASTPSSTGANTEAFF | TGTGCCAGTACCCCTTCGTCGACAGGGGCTAACACTGAAGCTTTCTTT
TRBJ2-7 | NA | TRBD1 | TRBV10-2 | CASTPDRNYEQYF | TGCGCCAGCACCCCGGACAGGAACTACGAGCAGTACTTC
TRBJ1-5 | NA | TRBD1 | TRBV28 | CASRRSGTGISNQPQHF | TGTGCCAGCAGGCGCAGCGGGACAGGGATTAGCAATCAGCCCCAGCATTTT
TRBJ1-2 | NA | NA | TRBV6-5 | CASRGSNYGYTF | TGTGCCAGCCGGGGTTCTAACTATGGCTACACCTTC
TRBJ2-7 | NA | NA | TRBV24-1 | CATSDLPLRTDSISYEQYF | TGTGCCACCAGTGATTTGCCGTTACGGACAGACTCGATCTCCTACGAGCAGTACTTC
TRBJ1-5 | NA | NA | TRBV18 | CASSPKDSLISNQPQHF | TGTGCCAGCTCACCGAAGGACAGCTTAATTAGCAATCAGCCCCAGCATTTT
TRBJ1-6 | NA | NA | TRBV19 | CASCDRKNSPLHF | TGTGCCAGTTGCGACAGGAAAAATTCACCCCTCCACTTT